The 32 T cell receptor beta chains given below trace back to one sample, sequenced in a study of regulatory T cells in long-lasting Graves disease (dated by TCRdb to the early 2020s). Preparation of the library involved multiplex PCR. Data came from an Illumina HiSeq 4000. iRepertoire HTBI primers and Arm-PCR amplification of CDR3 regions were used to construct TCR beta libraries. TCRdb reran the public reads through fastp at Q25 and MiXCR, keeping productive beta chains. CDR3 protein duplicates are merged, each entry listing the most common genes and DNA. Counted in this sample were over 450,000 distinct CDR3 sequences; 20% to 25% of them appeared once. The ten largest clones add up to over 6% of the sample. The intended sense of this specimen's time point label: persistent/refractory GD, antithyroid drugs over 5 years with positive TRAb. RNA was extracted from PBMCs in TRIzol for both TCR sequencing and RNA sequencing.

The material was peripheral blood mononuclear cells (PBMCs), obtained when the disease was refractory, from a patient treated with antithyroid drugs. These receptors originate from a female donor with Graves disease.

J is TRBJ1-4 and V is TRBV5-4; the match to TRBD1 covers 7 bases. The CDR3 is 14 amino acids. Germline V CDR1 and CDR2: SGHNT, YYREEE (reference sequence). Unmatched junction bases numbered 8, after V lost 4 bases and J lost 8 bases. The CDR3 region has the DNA TGTGCCAGCAGCCCTACAGGGGAGGACGAAAAACTGTTTTTT. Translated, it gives CASSPTGEDEKLFF.

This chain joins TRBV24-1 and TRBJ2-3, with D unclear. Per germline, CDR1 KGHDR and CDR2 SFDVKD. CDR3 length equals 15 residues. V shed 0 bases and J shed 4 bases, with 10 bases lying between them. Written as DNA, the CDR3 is TGTGCCACCAGTGATTTGATTGGCGGACCAGATACGCAGTATTTT. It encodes CATSDLIGGPDTQYF.

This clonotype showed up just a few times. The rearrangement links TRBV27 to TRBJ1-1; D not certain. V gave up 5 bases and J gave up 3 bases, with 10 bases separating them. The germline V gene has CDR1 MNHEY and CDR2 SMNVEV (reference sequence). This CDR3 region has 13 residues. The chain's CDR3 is CASSDLGDTEAFF. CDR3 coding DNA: TGTGCCAGCAGTGATTTGGGTGACACTGAAGCTTTCTTT.

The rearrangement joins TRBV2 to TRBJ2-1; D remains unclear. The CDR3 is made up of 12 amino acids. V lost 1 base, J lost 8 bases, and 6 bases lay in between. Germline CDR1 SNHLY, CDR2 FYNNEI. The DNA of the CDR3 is TGTGCCAGCAGTGAAGTCAGACATGAGCAGTTCTTC. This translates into CASSEVRHEQFF. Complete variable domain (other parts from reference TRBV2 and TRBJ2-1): EPEVTQTPSHQVTQMGQEVILRCVPISNHLYFYWYRQILGQKVEFLVSFYNNEISEKSEIFDDQFSVERPDGSNFTLKIRSTKLEDSAMYFCASSEVRHEQFFGPGTRLTVL.

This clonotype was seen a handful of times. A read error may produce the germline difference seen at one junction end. The CDR3 loop reads CASSLGQGTNQPRHF. In DNA form, the CDR3 reads TGTGCCAGCAGCTTAGGGCAGGGTACCAATCAGCCCCGGCATTTT. V usage is TRBV7-2 and J usage is TRBJ1-5, with TRBD1 as a possible D gene (5 bases). This CDR3 has 15 residues. CDR1 is SGHTA, CDR2 FQGNSA, per germline.

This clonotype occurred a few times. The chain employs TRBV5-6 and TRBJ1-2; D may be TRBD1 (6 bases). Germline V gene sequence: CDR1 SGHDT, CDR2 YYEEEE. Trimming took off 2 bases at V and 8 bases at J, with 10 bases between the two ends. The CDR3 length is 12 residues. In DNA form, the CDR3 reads TGTGCCAGCAGCTTTCAGGGGCAGGGCTACACCTTC. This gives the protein CASSFQGQGYTF.

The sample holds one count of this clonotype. As DNA, the CDR3 is TGTGCCAGCAGCTTAGCTCCGGGGGCAACCGGGGAGCTGTTTTTT. It translates to CASSLAPGATGELFF. V is TRBV7-2 and J is TRBJ2-2; perhaps D is TRBD1 or TRBD2 (6 bases each). Trimming took off 0 bases at V and 5 bases at J, with 10 bases between the two ends. The CDR3 totals 15 residues. Germline CDR1 reads SGHTA; CDR2 reads FQGNSA.

Here the CDR3 DNA reads TGTGCCAGCAGCTTACAAGGGACAGGGGTTGGAAACACCATATATTTT. This sequence encodes CASSLQGTGVGNTIYF. The chain employs TRBV7-6 and TRBJ1-3; TRBD1 aligns across 10 bases. This CDR3 contains 16 residues. CDR1 is SGHVS, CDR2 FNYEAQ, per germline. J was trimmed by 3 bases and V by 2 bases; bases with no gene match: 4.

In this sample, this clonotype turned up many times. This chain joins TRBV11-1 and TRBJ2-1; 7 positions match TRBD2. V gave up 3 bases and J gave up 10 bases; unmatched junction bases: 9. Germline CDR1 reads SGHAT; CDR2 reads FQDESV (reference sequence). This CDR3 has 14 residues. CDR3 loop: CASSFSREAMEQFF. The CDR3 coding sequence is TGTGCCAGCAGCTTTAGTCGGGAGGCTATGGAGCAGTTCTTC.

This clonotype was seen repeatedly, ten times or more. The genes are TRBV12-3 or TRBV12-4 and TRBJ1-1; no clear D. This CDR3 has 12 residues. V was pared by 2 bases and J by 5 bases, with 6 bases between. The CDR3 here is CASSLRRTEAFF. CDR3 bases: TGTGCCAGCAGTTTAAGGAGGACTGAAGCTTTCTTT.

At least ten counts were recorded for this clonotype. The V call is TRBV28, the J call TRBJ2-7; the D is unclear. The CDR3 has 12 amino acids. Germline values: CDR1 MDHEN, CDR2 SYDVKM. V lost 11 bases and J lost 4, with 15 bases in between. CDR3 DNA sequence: TGTGCCGTCTGGGATAGGTCGTACGAGCAGTACTTC. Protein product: CAVWDRSYEQYF.

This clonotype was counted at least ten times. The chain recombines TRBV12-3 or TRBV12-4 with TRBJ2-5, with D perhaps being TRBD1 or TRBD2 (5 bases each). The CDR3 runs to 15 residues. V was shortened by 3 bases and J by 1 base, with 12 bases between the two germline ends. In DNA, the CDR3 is TGTGCCAGCAGTTTCTCCCTGGGACGCCAAGAGACCCAGTACTTC. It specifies CASSFSLGRQETQYF.

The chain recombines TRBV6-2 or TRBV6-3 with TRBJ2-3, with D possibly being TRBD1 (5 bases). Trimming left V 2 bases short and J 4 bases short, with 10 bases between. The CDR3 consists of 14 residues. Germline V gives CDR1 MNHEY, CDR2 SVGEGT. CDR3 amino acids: CASSYIQGADTQYF. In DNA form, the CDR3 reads TGTGCCAGCAGTTACATCCAGGGCGCAGATACGCAGTATTTT.

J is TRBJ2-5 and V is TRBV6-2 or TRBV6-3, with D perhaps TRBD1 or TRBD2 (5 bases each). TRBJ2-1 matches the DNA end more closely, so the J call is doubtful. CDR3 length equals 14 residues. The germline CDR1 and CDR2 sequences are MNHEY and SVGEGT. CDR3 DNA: TGTGCCAGCAGCCGGGACCTGACGAGCCATGAGCAGTTCTTC. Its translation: CASSRDLTSHEQFF.

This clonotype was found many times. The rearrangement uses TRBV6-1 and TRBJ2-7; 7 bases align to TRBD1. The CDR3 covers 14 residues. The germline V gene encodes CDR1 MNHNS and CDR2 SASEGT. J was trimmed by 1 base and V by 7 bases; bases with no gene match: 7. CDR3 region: CASTAGTASYEQYF. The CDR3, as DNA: TGTGCCAGCACCGCCGGGACAGCGTCCTACGAGCAGTACTTC.

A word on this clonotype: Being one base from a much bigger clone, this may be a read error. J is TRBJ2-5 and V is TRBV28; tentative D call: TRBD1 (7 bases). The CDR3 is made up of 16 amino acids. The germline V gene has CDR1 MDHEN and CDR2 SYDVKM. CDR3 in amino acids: CGSSPTRGGGSETQYF. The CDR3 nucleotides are TGTGGCAGCAGTCCAACCCGTGGAGGGGGCTCGGAGACCCAGTACTTC.

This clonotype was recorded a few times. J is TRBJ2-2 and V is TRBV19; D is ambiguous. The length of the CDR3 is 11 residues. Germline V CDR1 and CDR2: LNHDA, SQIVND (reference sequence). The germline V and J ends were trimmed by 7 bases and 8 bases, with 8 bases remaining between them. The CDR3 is CASTGAGELFF. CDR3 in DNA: TGTGCCAGTACTGGAGCGGGGGAGCTGTTTTTT.

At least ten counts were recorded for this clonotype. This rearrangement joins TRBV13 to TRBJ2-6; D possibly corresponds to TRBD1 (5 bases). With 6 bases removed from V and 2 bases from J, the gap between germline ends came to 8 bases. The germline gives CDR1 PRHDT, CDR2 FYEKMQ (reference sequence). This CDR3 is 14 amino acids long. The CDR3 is CASRQVAGANVLTF. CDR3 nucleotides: TGTGCCAGCAGACAGGTCGCTGGGGCCAACGTCCTGACTTTC.

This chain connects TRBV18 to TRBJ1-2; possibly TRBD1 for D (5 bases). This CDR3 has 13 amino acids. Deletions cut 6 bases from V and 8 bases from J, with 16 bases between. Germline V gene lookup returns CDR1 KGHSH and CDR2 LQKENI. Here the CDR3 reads CASSPGTLKGYTF. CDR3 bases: TGTGCCAGCTCTCCCGGGACCTTGAAGGGCTACACCTTC.

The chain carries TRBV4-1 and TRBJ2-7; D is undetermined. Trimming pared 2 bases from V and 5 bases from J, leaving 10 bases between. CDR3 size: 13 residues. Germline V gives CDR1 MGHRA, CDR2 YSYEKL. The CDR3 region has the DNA TGCGCCAGCAGCCAAATGCGAAGCGACGAGCAGTACTTC. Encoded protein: CASSQMRSDEQYF.

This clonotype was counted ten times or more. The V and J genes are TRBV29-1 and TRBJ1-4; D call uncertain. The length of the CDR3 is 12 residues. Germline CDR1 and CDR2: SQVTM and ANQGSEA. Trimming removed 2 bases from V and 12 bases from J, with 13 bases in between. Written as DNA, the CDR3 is TGCAGCGTTGAACTAAGTAGGAGGGAACTGTTTTTT. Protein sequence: CSVELSRRELFF.

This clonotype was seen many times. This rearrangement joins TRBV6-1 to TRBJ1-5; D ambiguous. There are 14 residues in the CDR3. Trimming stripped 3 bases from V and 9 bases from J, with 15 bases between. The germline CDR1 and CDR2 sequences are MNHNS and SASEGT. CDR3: CASSDSHGTRPQHF. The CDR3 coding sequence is TGTGCCAGCAGTGACAGCCACGGAACACGGCCCCAGCATTTT.

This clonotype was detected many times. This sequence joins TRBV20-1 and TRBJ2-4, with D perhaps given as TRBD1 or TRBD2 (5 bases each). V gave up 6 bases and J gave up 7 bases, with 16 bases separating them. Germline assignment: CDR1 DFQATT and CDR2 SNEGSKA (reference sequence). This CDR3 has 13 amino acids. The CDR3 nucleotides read TGCAGTGCCCGACCGGGGCAGCGGAACATTCAGTACTTC. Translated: CSARPGQRNIQYF.

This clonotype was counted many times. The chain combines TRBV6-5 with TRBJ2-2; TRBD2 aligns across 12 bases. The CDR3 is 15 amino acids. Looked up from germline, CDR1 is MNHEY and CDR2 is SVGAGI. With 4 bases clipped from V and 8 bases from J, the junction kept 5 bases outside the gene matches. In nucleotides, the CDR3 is TGTGCCAGCAGTTCGCCGACTAGCGGGGGAGGGGAGCTGTTTTTT. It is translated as CASSSPTSGGGELFF.

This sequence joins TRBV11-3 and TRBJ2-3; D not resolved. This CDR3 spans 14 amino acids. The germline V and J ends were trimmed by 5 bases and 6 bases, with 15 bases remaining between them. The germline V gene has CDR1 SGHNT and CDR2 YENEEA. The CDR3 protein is CASSLGVSSDTQYF. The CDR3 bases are TGTGCCAGCAGCCTTGGCGTCAGCTCGGATACGCAGTATTTT.

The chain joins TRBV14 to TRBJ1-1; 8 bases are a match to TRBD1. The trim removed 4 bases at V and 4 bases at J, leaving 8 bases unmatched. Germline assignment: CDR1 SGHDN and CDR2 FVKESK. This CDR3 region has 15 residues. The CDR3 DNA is TGTGCCAGCAGCCCCGGACAGGGATGGATCACTGAAGCTTTCTTT. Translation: CASSPGQGWITEAFF.

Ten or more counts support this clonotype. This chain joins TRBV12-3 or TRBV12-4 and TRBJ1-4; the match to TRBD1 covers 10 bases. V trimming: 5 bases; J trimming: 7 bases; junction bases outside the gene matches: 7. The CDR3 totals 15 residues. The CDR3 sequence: CASSPPGQGSEKLFF. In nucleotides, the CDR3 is TGTGCCAGCAGTCCACCGGGACAGGGGAGTGAAAAACTGTTTTTT.

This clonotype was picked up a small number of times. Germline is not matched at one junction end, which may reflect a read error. The CDR3: CASSLLPGSVYEQYF. The CDR3 DNA follows: TGTGCCAGCAGCTTATTACCCGGGTCCGTCTACGAGCAGTACTTC. The rearrangement joins TRBV5-1 to TRBJ2-7, with no clear D. The CDR3 extends over 15 amino acids. Germline-derived CDR1 and CDR2 are SGHRS and YFSETQ.

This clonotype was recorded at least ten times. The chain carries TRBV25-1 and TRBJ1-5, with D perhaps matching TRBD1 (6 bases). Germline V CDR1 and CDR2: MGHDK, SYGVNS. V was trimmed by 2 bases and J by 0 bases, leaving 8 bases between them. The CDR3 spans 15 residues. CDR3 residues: CASSEGTHSNQPQHF. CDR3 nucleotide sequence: TGTGCCAGCAGTGAAGGGACACATAGCAATCAGCCCCAGCATTTT.

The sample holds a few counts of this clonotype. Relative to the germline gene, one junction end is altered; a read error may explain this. CDR3 DNA: TGTGCCTGCAGCTTACGGGGGACCCAAGAGACCCAGTACTTC. Protein product: CACSLRGTQETQYF. The chain joins TRBV7-9 to TRBJ2-5, with D perhaps matching TRBD2 (6 bases). Per germline, CDR1 SEHNR and CDR2 FQNEAQ (reference sequence). The CDR3 spans 14 residues.

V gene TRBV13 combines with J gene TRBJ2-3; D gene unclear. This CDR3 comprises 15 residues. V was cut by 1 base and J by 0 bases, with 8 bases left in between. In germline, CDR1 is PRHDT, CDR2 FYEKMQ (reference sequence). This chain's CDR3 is CASSLDSLSTDTQYF. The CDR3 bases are TGTGCCAGCAGCTTAGACAGCCTTAGCACAGATACGCAGTATTTT.

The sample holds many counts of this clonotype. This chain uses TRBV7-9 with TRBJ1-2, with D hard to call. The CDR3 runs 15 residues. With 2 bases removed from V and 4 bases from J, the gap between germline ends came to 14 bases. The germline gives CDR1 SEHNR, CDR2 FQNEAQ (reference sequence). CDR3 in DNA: TGTGCCAGCAGCTTACATGAACGGTACAGCTATGGCTACACCTTC. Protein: CASSLHERYSYGYTF. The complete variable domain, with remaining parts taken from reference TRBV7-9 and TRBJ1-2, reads DTGVSQNPRHKITKRGQNVTFRCDPISEHNRLYWYRQTLGQGPEFLTYFQNEAQLEKSRLLSDRFSAERPKGSFSTLEIQRTEQGDSAMYLCASSLHERYSYGYTFGSGTRLTVV.